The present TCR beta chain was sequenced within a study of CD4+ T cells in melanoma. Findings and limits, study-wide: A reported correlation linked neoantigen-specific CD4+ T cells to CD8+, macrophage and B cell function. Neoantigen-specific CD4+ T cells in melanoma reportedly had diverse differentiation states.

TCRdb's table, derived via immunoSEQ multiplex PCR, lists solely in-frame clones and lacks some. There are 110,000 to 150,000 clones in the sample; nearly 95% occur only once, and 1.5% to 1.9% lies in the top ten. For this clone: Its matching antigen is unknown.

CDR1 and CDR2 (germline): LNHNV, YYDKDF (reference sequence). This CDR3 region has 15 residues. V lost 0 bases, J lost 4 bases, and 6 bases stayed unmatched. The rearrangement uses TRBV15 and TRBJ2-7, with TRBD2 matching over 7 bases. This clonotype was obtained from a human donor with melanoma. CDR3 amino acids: CATSRDQGAGYEQYF. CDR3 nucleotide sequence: TGTGCCACCAGCAGAGATCAGGGAGCGGGATACGAGCAGTACTTC.